These T cell receptor beta chains were read from a single sample in a study of identifying expanded T cells in peripheral blood. This table comes from immunoSEQ multiplex PCR, and its TCRdb copy is limited to in-frame clones, with some not included. The data hold 95,000 to 100,000 clones, with roughly 89% observed a single time. Sequenced sample: blood. Receptors were obtained from a person aged 18-70 years in good health. Both conserved end residues are part of each CDR3. Fields, in order: D gene, clone size, V gene, J gene, CDR3 length, CDR3 DNA, CDR3 protein. The D gene is left open where the match is weak. A clone size is listed for some rows: how often the clone was seen (once, few, many), or a class if it is expanded.

D: -; size: -; V: TRBV10-3; J: TRBJ1-2; length: 13; DNA: TGTGCCATCAGTGACATGCAGGGGAATGGCTACACCTTC; CDR3: CAISDMQGNGYTF
D: -; size: -; V: TRBV11-2; J: TRBJ1-1; length: 15; DNA: TGTGCCAGCAGCTTAGTCTGGGGGCGAGGGGAGGAAGCTTTCTTT; CDR3: CASSLVWGRGEEAFF
D: -; size: -; V: TRBV4-3; J: TRBJ2-5; length: 13; DNA: TGCGCCAGCAGCCAAGCTCCGGCACTGGGCCAGTACTTC; CDR3: CASSQAPALGQYF
D: -; size: -; V: TRBV11-2; J: TRBJ1-1; length: 12; DNA: TGTGCCAGCAGCTTAGCCACAGGGACAGCTTTCTTT; CDR3: CASSLATGTAFF
D: TRBD2; size: -; V: TRBV6-1; J: TRBJ2-1; length: 15; DNA: TGTGCCAGCAGTGCGGGACTAGTTCCCTACAATGAGCAGTTCTTC; CDR3: CASSAGLVPYNEQFF
D: -; size: -; V: TRBV6-1; J: TRBJ2-4; length: 15; DNA: TGTGCCAGCACGCCTCCGACAGGAGCCAAAAACATTCAGTACTTC; CDR3: CASTPPTGAKNIQYF
D: -; size: -; V: TRBV19; J: TRBJ1-6; length: 15; DNA: TGTGCCAGTAGTATAGGCACGGGGCGGAATTCACCCCTCCACTTT; CDR3: CASSIGTGRNSPLHF
D: -; size: -; V: TRBV10-3; J: TRBJ1-1; length: 13; DNA: TGTGCCATCAGTGAGGAGGGGGGCACTGAAGCTTTCTTT; CDR3: CAISEEGGTEAFF
D: -; size: -; V: TRBV9; J: TRBJ1-6; length: 18; DNA: TGTGCCAGCAGCGAGCGGGGGCTCCAGAGCTCCTATAATTCACCCCTCCACTTT; CDR3: CASSERGLQSSYNSPLHF
D: -; size: -; V: TRBV4-1; J: TRBJ1-6; length: 15; DNA: TGCGCCAGCAGCCAGCCCGGGGTATATAATTCACCCCTCCACTTT; CDR3: CASSQPGVYNSPLHF
D: -; size: -; V: TRBV28; J: TRBJ1-4; length: 14; DNA: TGTGCCAGCGTTTCGGGAGCAACTAATGAAAAACTGTTTTTT; CDR3: CASVSGATNEKLFF
D: -; size: -; V: TRBV4-3; J: TRBJ1-2; length: 15; DNA: TGCGCCAGCAGCCAAGGTGAAACAGGGTTCTATGGCTACACCTTC; CDR3: CASSQGETGFYGYTF
D: -; size: -; V: TRBV7-2; J: TRBJ2-7; length: 15; DNA: TGTGCCAGCAGCTCCACCGCCTCAAAGGCGGGCGAGCAGTACTTC; CDR3: CASSSTASKAGEQYF
D: -; size: -; V: TRBV19; J: TRBJ2-6; length: 16; DNA: TGTGCCAGTAGAAGGCCTCTGGTCGCTGGGGCCAACGTCCTGACTTTC; CDR3: CASRRPLVAGANVLTF
D: TRBD2; size: -; V: TRBV7-2; J: TRBJ2-5; length: 17; DNA: TGTGCCAGCAGAAGTTCTTTTGGGGGGGGATACCAAGAGACCCAGTACTTC; CDR3: CASRSSFGGGYQETQYF
D: -; size: -; V: TRBV5-1; J: TRBJ2-3; length: 14; DNA: TGCGCCAGCAGCTTGGCCGAGGGGGCAGATACGCAGTATTTT; CDR3: CASSLAEGADTQYF
D: -; size: once; V: TRBV7-6; J: TRBJ2-1; length: 20; DNA: TGTGCCAGCAGAGGAGGGGAGCGAGGCGAGGGCGGGAAGCCCTACAATGAGCAGTTCTTC; CDR3: CASRGGERGEGGKPYNEQFF
D: -; size: -; V: TRBV11-3; J: TRBJ1-1; length: 13; DNA: TGTGCCAGCAGCTTTTCGGGAGGGGGTGAAGCTTTCTTT; CDR3: CASSFSGGGEAFF
D: -; size: -; V: TRBV6-1; J: TRBJ2-2; length: 18; DNA: TGTGCCAGCAGTGAATGGCCCCGTTGGGGGGATAGGAACGGGGAGCTGTTTTTT; CDR3: CASSEWPRWGDRNGELFF
D: -; size: -; V: TRBV5-1; J: TRBJ1-6; length: 16; DNA: TGCGCCAGCAGCTTGGCCCCAGGGAGGAACAATTCACCCCTCCACTTT; CDR3: CASSLAPGRNNSPLHF
D: -; size: -; V: TRBV28; J: TRBJ1-2; length: 11; DNA: TGTGCCAGCGCCTTGGCCTATGGCTACACCTTC; CDR3: CASALAYGYTF
D: -; size: once; V: TRBV5-1; J: TRBJ1-2; length: 19; DNA: TGCGCCAGCAGCTCTCCGGCAACGAGGGGCCCCGGTTCTCACTATGGCTACACCTTC; CDR3: CASSSPATRGPGSHYGYTF
D: TRBD1; size: -; V: TRBV19; J: TRBJ1-5; length: 14; DNA: TGTGCCAGTAGTCCGACAGGGTGGAATCAGCCCCAGCATTTT; CDR3: CASSPTGWNQPQHF
D: -; size: -; V: TRBV7-9; J: TRBJ1-5; length: 15; DNA: TGTGCCAGCAGCTTAGACGGGTACGGCAATCAGCCCCAGCATTTT; CDR3: CASSLDGYGNQPQHF
D: -; size: -; V: TRBV19; J: TRBJ2-5; length: 14; DNA: TGTGCCAGTAGTCCCCGGGGAGGCCAAGAGACCCAGTACTTC; CDR3: CASSPRGGQETQYF
D: TRBD1; size: -; V: TRBV28; J: TRBJ1-5; length: 16; DNA: TGTGCCAGCAGTTCCCAGGGACAGGGCCGATGGCAGCCCCAGCATTTT; CDR3: CASSSQGQGRWQPQHF
D: -; size: -; V: TRBV10-3; J: TRBJ1-3; length: 11; DNA: TGTGCCATCAGTGACCCTTTCCCCATATATTTT; CDR3: CAISDPFPIYF
D: TRBD2; size: -; V: TRBV5-4; J: TRBJ2-3; length: 16; DNA: TGTGCCAGCAGCCTCACTAGCGGGGGACAGGGAGATACGCAGTATTTT; CDR3: CASSLTSGGQGDTQYF
D: -; size: -; V: TRBV4-3; J: TRBJ1-1; length: 11; DNA: TGCGCCAGCAGCCAAGGGGCTGAAGCTTTCTTT; CDR3: CASSQGAEAFF
D: -; size: -; V: TRBV11-2; J: TRBJ1-1; length: 12; DNA: TGTGCCAGCGGCCAGGGTGACACTGAAGCTTTCTTT; CDR3: CASGQGDTEAFF
D: -; size: -; V: TRBV6-5; J: TRBJ2-1; length: 12; DNA: TGTGCCAGCAGTTACATCGGAAGCGAGCAGTTCTTC; CDR3: CASSYIGSEQFF
D: TRBD1; size: -; V: TRBV19; J: TRBJ2-5; length: 14; DNA: TGTGCCAGTAGCTTACAGGGGGCTCTAGAGACCCAGTACTTC; CDR3: CASSLQGALETQYF
D: TRBD2; size: medium-sized; V: TRBV15; J: TRBJ2-1; length: 15; DNA: TGTGCCACCAGCAGAGTAGCGGGCTCCTACAATGAGCAGTTCTTC; CDR3: CATSRVAGSYNEQFF
D: -; size: -; V: TRBV7-8; J: TRBJ2-6; length: 16; DNA: TGTGCCAGCAGCTTTACAGGTTCCTCTGGGGCCAACGTCCTGACTTTC; CDR3: CASSFTGSSGANVLTF
D: -; size: -; V: TRBV28; J: TRBJ2-7; length: 16; DNA: TGTGCCAGCAGTTTGGTCGGAGGGGGGAAACGGTACGAGCAGTACTTC; CDR3: CASSLVGGGKRYEQYF
D: TRBD2; size: -; V: TRBV7-6; J: TRBJ2-7; length: 15; DNA: TGTGCCAGCAGCTTATCAGGGAGGGCTCTGCACGAGCAGTACTTC; CDR3: CASSLSGRALHEQYF
D: TRBD1; size: -; V: TRBV5-6; J: TRBJ1-2; length: 14; DNA: TGTGCCAGCAGCTTGTCGGACAGGGGCTATGGCTACACCTTC; CDR3: CASSLSDRGYGYTF
D: -; size: once; V: TRBV18; J: TRBJ2-7; length: 13; DNA: TGTGCCAGCTCAAAATGGGGGTCGGACGAGCAGTACTTC; CDR3: CASSKWGSDEQYF
D: -; size: -; V: TRBV27; J: TRBJ1-2; length: 15; DNA: TGTGCCAGCAGTTTAAGGGGATCGACCCCCTATGGCTACACCTTC; CDR3: CASSLRGSTPYGYTF
D: -; size: few; V: TRBV7-2; J: TRBJ2-2; length: 15; DNA: TGTGCCAGCAGCTTCAAGGGGGCGAACACCGGGGAGCTGTTTTTT; CDR3: CASSFKGANTGELFF
D: TRBD2; size: -; V: TRBV6-5; J: TRBJ2-7; length: 15; DNA: TGTGCCAGCAAGCAAGGACTAGCGAATGGGCTGGGGCAGTACTTC; CDR3: CASKQGLANGLGQYF
D: TRBD1; size: -; V: TRBV14; J: TRBJ1-1; length: 17; DNA: TGTGCCAGCAGCATGAACCGGGACAGGACAATGAACACTGAAGCTTTCTTT; CDR3: CASSMNRDRTMNTEAFF
D: -; size: -; V: TRBV30; J: TRBJ2-6; length: 17; DNA: TGTGCCTGGAGTCTTAGAGTTTGGGCTACGGGGGCCAACGTCCTGACTTTC; CDR3: CAWSLRVWATGANVLTF
D: TRBD1; size: -; V: TRBV7-9; J: TRBJ2-7; length: 16; DNA: TGTGCCAGCAGCCCCTTTCCGGGGACAGGGGACTACGAGCAGTACTTC; CDR3: CASSPFPGTGDYEQYF
D: -; size: -; V: TRBV28; J: TRBJ1-5; length: 15; DNA: TGTGCCAGCACCAAACCAGGGTATAGCAATCAGCCCCAGCATTTT; CDR3: CASTKPGYSNQPQHF
D: -; size: -; V: TRBV20-1; J: TRBJ2-7; length: 10; DNA: TGCAGTGCTCCAGGCTACGAGCAGTACTTC; CDR3: CSAPGYEQYF
D: -; size: -; V: TRBV9; J: TRBJ2-3; length: 15; DNA: TGTGCCAGCAGCGTAGGAGCGGCTTCATCAGATACGCAGTATTTT; CDR3: CASSVGAASSDTQYF
D: -; size: -; V: TRBV5-4; J: TRBJ2-3; length: 15; DNA: TGTGCCAGCAGCGCTATTCAGGGGAACACAGATACGCAGTATTTT; CDR3: CASSAIQGNTDTQYF
D: -; size: -; V: TRBV5-1; J: TRBJ1-4; length: 14; DNA: TGCGCCAGCAGCTTGATTAGGGGTGGCGAAAAACTGTTTTTT; CDR3: CASSLIRGGEKLFF
D: -; size: once; V: TRBV18; J: TRBJ1-2; length: 14; DNA: TGTGCCAGCTCACCATTAGAGGCTTTCGGGGGCTACACCTTC; CDR3: CASSPLEAFGGYTF
D: TRBD1; size: -; V: TRBV6-1; J: TRBJ2-3; length: 16; DNA: TGTGCCAGCAGTGCGGTTACAGGGGGTAGCACAGATACGCAGTATTTT; CDR3: CASSAVTGGSTDTQYF
D: -; size: -; V: TRBV19; J: TRBJ1-3; length: 15; DNA: TGTGCCAGTAGTATAACAGCGTACTCTGGAAACACCATATATTTT; CDR3: CASSITAYSGNTIYF
D: TRBD1; size: -; V: TRBV12-5; J: TRBJ2-2; length: 17; DNA: TGTGCTAGTGGTTTGGCGGGGACAGACATAAGGACCGGGGAGCTGTTTTTT; CDR3: CASGLAGTDIRTGELFF
D: TRBD2; size: -; V: TRBV4-2; J: TRBJ2-3; length: 17; DNA: TGTGCCAGCAGCCAAGAAACCCGGGCGGCGGGGGGGAATACGCAGTATTTT; CDR3: CASSQETRAAGGNTQYF
D: TRBD1; size: -; V: TRBV11-2; J: TRBJ2-7; length: 14; DNA: TGTGCCAGCAGTTCCGGACAGGGCTCCTACGAGCAGTACTTC; CDR3: CASSSGQGSYEQYF
D: -; size: -; V: TRBV19; J: TRBJ1-4; length: 15; DNA: TGTGCCAGTACCGCAGTGCTGTCTTTGGGCGAAAAACTGTTTTTT; CDR3: CASTAVLSLGEKLFF
D: -; size: -; V: TRBV9; J: TRBJ1-1; length: 19; DNA: TGTGCCAGCAGCGTAGTCCCCGGGTCCCAGGGGCATCTTGAGACTGAAGCTTTCTTT; CDR3: CASSVVPGSQGHLETEAFF
D: TRBD2; size: -; V: TRBV4-2; J: TRBJ2-3; length: 17; DNA: TGTGCCAGCAGCCAAGATCGGGGCGGGGGGGCCACAGATACGCAGTATTTT; CDR3: CASSQDRGGGATDTQYF
D: -; size: -; V: TRBV6-1; J: TRBJ1-1; length: 15; DNA: TGTGCCAGCAGTGAAGCATCGGGGGTGGACACTGAAGCTTTCTTT; CDR3: CASSEASGVDTEAFF